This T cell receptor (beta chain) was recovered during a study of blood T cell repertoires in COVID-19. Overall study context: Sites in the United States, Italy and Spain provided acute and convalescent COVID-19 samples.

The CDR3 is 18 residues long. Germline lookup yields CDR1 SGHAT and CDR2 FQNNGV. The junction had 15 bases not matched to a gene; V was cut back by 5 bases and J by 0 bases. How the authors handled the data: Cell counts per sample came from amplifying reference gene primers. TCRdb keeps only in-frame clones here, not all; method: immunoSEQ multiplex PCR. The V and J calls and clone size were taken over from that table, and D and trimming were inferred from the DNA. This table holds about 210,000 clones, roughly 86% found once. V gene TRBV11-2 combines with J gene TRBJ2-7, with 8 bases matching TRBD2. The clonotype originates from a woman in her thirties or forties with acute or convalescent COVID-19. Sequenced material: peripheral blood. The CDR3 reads CASSPYKISGTSSYEQYF. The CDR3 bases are TGTGCCAGCAGCCCTTACAAGATTAGCGGGACGAGCTCCTACGAGCAGTACTTC.